This T cell receptor (beta chain) was sequenced in a study of post-analysis software for immune sequencing data. General study findings and limits: A significant reduction in normalized Chao1 diversity was observed in multiple sclerosis patients versus controls. Comparison of patients with controls showed about 5 TRBV segments more frequent in patients, TRBV5-6, TRBV5-1 and TRBV20-1 among them.

This CDR3 region has 13 residues. CDR1 and CDR2 from the germline V gene are LGHDT and YNNKEL (reference sequence). Between the trimmed V and J ends, which lost 4 bases and 4 bases, there was a span of 8 bases. Prepared libraries of TCR beta cDNA carried unique molecular identifiers. cDNA molecules numbering about half a million came from about 1 to 10 million T cells. A single record per CDR3 protein comes from TCRdb applying MiXCR to the PCR reads. Of about 810,000 distinct CDR3 sequences listed, under 70% are singletons. This clonotype was detected ten times or more. What it recognizes is unknown. The sample was blood. The source is a girl aged 5 to 17 with multiple sclerosis. The chain recombines TRBV3-1 with TRBJ2-1; D possibly corresponds to TRBD2 (5 bases). CDR3 DNA sequence: TGTGCCAGCAGCCTGGACTTATACAATGAGCAGTTCTTC. Translation: CASSLDLYNEQFF.